A selection of T cell receptor beta chains follows, all from one sample in a study of blood T cells in healthy people across ages. Using its own MiXCR run on the 5' RACE reads, TCRdb lists one record per CDR3 protein. This sample has about 680,000 distinct CDR3 sequences; more than 40% occur once, and the top ten carry 30% to 35%. The sample taken for sequencing was blood. Source of these receptors: a woman aged 55-70 years in good health. Each CDR3 is given with its conserved first and last residue. Fields, in order: V gene, clone size, J gene, D gene, CDR3 protein, CDR3 DNA. The D gene is left open where the match is weak. Rows may omit the clone size; those that give it use once, few, many or a size class.

V: TRBV12-3/TRBV12-4; size: .; J: TRBJ1-2; D: .; CDR3: CASSVTRGANGYTF; DNA: TGTGCCAGCAGTGTAACTCGGGGGGCAAATGGCTACACCTTC
V: TRBV3-1; size: .; J: TRBJ1-2; D: .; CDR3: CASSQEWTQLYTF; DNA: TGTGCCAGCAGCCAAGAATGGACACAGCTCTACACCTTC
V: TRBV20-1; size: .; J: TRBJ2-3; D: TRBD2; CDR3: CSARENSGTDTQYF; DNA: TGCAGTGCTAGAGAAAATAGCGGGACAGATACGCAGTATTTT
V: TRBV5-4; size: .; J: TRBJ2-3; D: .; CDR3: CASRDLQGLTDTQYF; DNA: TGTGCCAGCAGGGACTTACAGGGTTTGACAGATACGCAGTATTTT
V: TRBV18; size: .; J: TRBJ2-3; D: .; CDR3: CASSPMTGNPATDTQYF; DNA: TGTGCCAGCTCACCCATGACAGGCAACCCAGCCACAGATACGCAGTATTTT
V: TRBV29-1; size: .; J: TRBJ2-1; D: TRBD2; CDR3: CSATGLAGGPAYNEQFF; DNA: TGCAGCGCAACCGGACTAGCGGGAGGGCCTGCCTACAATGAGCAGTTCTTC
V: TRBV20-1; size: .; J: TRBJ2-5; D: TRBD2; CDR3: CSAVRTNGGFQETQYF; DNA: TGCAGTGCTGTCCGGACGAACGGGGGGTTTCAAGAGACCCAGTACTTC
V: TRBV20-1; size: many; J: TRBJ2-5; D: TRBD1; CDR3: CSATNPGTGGETQYF; DNA: TGCAGTGCTACCAACCCCGGGACAGGTGGAGAGACCCAGTACTTC
V: TRBV4-2; size: few; J: TRBJ1-2; D: .; CDR3: CASSQDTGSYYGYTF; DNA: TGTGCCAGCAGCCAAGATACGGGGTCCTACTATGGCTACACCTTC
V: TRBV20-1; size: .; J: TRBJ2-1; D: .; CDR3: CSARTNVGGGDNEQFF; DNA: TGCAGTGCTAGGACCAATGTGGGAGGGGGGGACAATGAGCAGTTCTTC
V: TRBV2; size: .; J: TRBJ2-4; D: .; CDR3: CASIGQSRAKNIQYF; DNA: TGTGCCAGCATCGGACAGAGCAGAGCCAAAAACATTCAGTACTTC
V: TRBV30; size: .; J: TRBJ2-7; D: TRBD2; CDR3: CAWRAGLAGFSYEQYF; DNA: TGTGCCTGGAGGGCGGGACTAGCGGGATTTTCTTACGAGCAGTACTTC
V: TRBV2; size: .; J: TRBJ1-2; D: .; CDR3: CASSEVPGGGYTF; DNA: TGTGCCAGCAGTGAAGTCCCGGGGGGTGGCTACACCTTC
V: TRBV7-2; size: few; J: TRBJ2-1; D: .; CDR3: CASSSNLGANEQFF; DNA: TGTGCCAGCAGCTCAAACCTTGGGGCGAATGAGCAGTTCTTC
V: TRBV12-3/TRBV12-4; size: .; J: TRBJ1-1; D: .; CDR3: CASSFPPQVTEAFF; DNA: TGTGCCAGCAGTTTCCCTCCGCAGGTTACTGAAGCTTTCTTT
V: TRBV5-1; size: .; J: TRBJ2-3; D: TRBD1; CDR3: CASSKVDRGTDTQYF; DNA: TGCGCCAGCAGCAAAGTGGACAGGGGGACAGATACGCAGTATTTT
V: TRBV7-2; size: .; J: TRBJ2-7; D: .; CDR3: CASTSGASPSYEQYF; DNA: TGTGCCAGCACATCGGGGGCTAGCCCTTCCTACGAGCAGTACTTC
V: TRBV7-2; size: .; J: TRBJ2-1; D: TRBD1; CDR3: CASSSRTGAYNEQFF; DNA: TGTGCCAGCAGCTCTCGTACAGGGGCCTACAATGAGCAGTTCTTC
V: TRBV7-2; size: once; J: TRBJ2-2; D: .; CDR3: CASSLGSAGELFF; DNA: TGTGCCAGCAGCTTAGGGTCGGCCGGGGAGCTGTTTTTT
V: TRBV6-1; size: .; J: TRBJ2-5; D: .; CDR3: CASRGQSRETQYF; DNA: TGTGCCAGCAGGGGACAATCAAGAGAGACCCAGTACTTC
V: TRBV6-6; size: .; J: TRBJ1-2; D: .; CDR3: CASSWPGGDGYTF; DNA: TGTGCCAGCAGTTGGCCGGGGGGGGATGGCTACACCTTC
V: TRBV10-3; size: .; J: TRBJ2-7; D: .; CDR3: CAISESGGLYNEQYF; DNA: TGTGCCATCAGTGAGTCGGGGGGGCTCTACAATGAGCAGTACTTC
V: TRBV7-2; size: few; J: TRBJ2-5; D: .; CDR3: CASSPRGTQYF; DNA: TGTGCCAGCAGCCCCAGAGGGACCCAGTACTTC
V: TRBV20-1; size: .; J: TRBJ2-5; D: TRBD2; CDR3: CSARLSGPTRNEQYF; DNA: TGCAGTGCTAGACTTAGCGGGCCCACCCGCAATGAGCAGTACTTC
V: TRBV2; size: .; J: TRBJ2-4; D: TRBD2; CDR3: CASAQDNLAGVIQYF; DNA: TGTGCCAGTGCCCAGGATAACCTAGCGGGAGTCATTCAGTACTTC
V: TRBV6-6; size: many; J: TRBJ1-1; D: TRBD1; CDR3: CASSRGDRRIMNTEAFF; DNA: TGTGCCAGCAGCCGGGGGGACAGGAGAATAATGAACACTGAAGCTTTCTTT
V: TRBV4-1; size: .; J: TRBJ2-7; D: TRBD1; CDR3: CASSQAQGIAYEQYF; DNA: TGCGCCAGCAGCCAAGCACAGGGGATCGCCTACGAGCAGTACTTC
V: TRBV29-1; size: few; J: TRBJ2-5; D: TRBD2; CDR3: CSVGVPTSGKETQYF; DNA: TGCAGCGTTGGCGTTCCGACTAGCGGGAAAGAGACCCAGTACTTC
V: TRBV7-6; size: .; J: TRBJ2-5; D: .; CDR3: CASSLGRLAVQETQYF; DNA: TGTGCCAGCAGCTTAGGTCGTTTGGCAGTCCAAGAGACCCAGTACTTC
V: TRBV28; size: many; J: TRBJ2-7; D: .; CDR3: CASSLVGSGSYEQYF; DNA: TGTGCCAGCAGTTTAGTTGGCTCCGGCTCCTACGAGCAGTACTTC
V: TRBV10-3; size: .; J: TRBJ2-7; D: .; CDR3: CAISPRGMYEQYF; DNA: TGTGCCATCAGCCCCAGGGGTATGTACGAGCAGTACTTC
V: TRBV7-9; size: .; J: TRBJ2-7; D: TRBD1; CDR3: CASSPWGQSSYNEQYF; DNA: TGTGCCAGCAGCCCTTGGGGACAGAGCTCCTACAATGAGCAGTACTTC
V: TRBV6-5; size: .; J: TRBJ2-3; D: .; CDR3: CASRQSLSTDTQYF; DNA: TGTGCCAGCAGACAGTCCCTCAGCACAGATACGCAGTATTTT
V: TRBV6-2/TRBV6-3; size: .; J: TRBJ2-1; D: .; CDR3: CASRNRVWNEQFF; DNA: TGTGCCAGCAGGAACAGGGTATGGAATGAGCAGTTCTTC
V: TRBV4-3; size: few; J: TRBJ2-3; D: .; CDR3: CASSQGLGRTDTQYF; DNA: TGCGCCAGCAGCCAAGGACTGGGGCGCACAGATACGCAGTATTTT
V: TRBV4-3; size: few; J: TRBJ2-1; D: TRBD2; CDR3: CASSRLAGDGIGEQFF; DNA: TGCGCCAGCAGCCGGCTAGCGGGAGACGGAATCGGTGAGCAGTTCTTC
V: TRBV10-3; size: few; J: TRBJ1-1; D: TRBD1; CDR3: CAILADRMNTEAFF; DNA: TGTGCCATCTTGGCGGACAGGATGAACACTGAAGCTTTCTTT
V: TRBV28; size: .; J: TRBJ2-1; D: .; CDR3: CASSRSSTANEQFF; DNA: TGTGCCAGCAGTCGGAGTTCTACAGCCAATGAGCAGTTCTTC
V: TRBV20-1; size: once; J: TRBJ2-5; D: TRBD1; CDR3: CSARKTQDRQETQYF; DNA: TGCAGTGCTAGAAAGACCCAGGACAGGCAAGAGACCCAGTACTTC
V: TRBV7-7; size: many; J: TRBJ2-5; D: TRBD2; CDR3: CASSPRETSRETQYF; DNA: TGTGCCAGCAGCCCCCGTGAGACTAGCAGAGAGACCCAGTACTTC
V: TRBV4-2; size: .; J: TRBJ1-5; D: TRBD1; CDR3: CASSVRQGYSNQPQHF; DNA: TGTGCCAGCAGCGTCCGACAGGGTTATAGCAATCAGCCCCAGCATTTT
V: TRBV4-2; size: .; J: TRBJ2-3; D: TRBD2; CDR3: CASSRVAGGPTDTQYF; DNA: TGTGCCAGCAGCCGGGTAGCGGGAGGGCCCACAGATACGCAGTATTTT
V: TRBV29-1; size: many; J: TRBJ1-2; D: .; CDR3: CSATGVGPSGYGYTF; DNA: TGCAGCGCTACAGGAGTCGGACCCTCCGGCTATGGCTACACCTTC
V: TRBV10-3; size: .; J: TRBJ1-2; D: TRBD1; CDR3: CAISRNGGQNSGYTF; DNA: TGTGCCATCAGTCGGAATGGGGGACAGAATAGTGGCTACACCTTC
V: TRBV5-1; size: few; J: TRBJ2-3; D: .; CDR3: CASSLGRGRGDTQYF; DNA: TGCGCCAGCAGCCTTGGACGGGGCCGGGGGGATACGCAGTATTTT
V: TRBV7-2; size: few; J: TRBJ2-7; D: TRBD2; CDR3: CASSCQTSGSHEQYF; DNA: TGTGCCAGCAGCTGCCAGACTAGCGGGAGCCACGAGCAGTACTTC
V: TRBV5-1; size: few; J: TRBJ2-7; D: TRBD1; CDR3: CASSPSGGLGEQYF; DNA: TGCGCCAGCAGCCCCTCAGGGGGTCTAGGCGAGCAGTACTTC
V: TRBV29-1; size: .; J: TRBJ2-5; D: TRBD1; CDR3: CGATTGVRETQYF; DNA: TGCGGCGCCACGACAGGGGTTCGGGAGACCCAGTACTTC
V: TRBV6-2/TRBV6-3; size: once; J: TRBJ2-1; D: .; CDR3: CASSYLYSGQAQNIFYNEQFF; DNA: TGTGCCAGCAGTTACCTCTACTCGGGGCAGGCCCAAAATATTTTTTACAATGAGCAGTTCTTC
V: TRBV28; size: few; J: TRBJ2-5; D: .; CDR3: CASMIPQETQYF; DNA: TGTGCCAGCATGATTCCCCAAGAGACCCAGTACTTC
V: TRBV20-1; size: .; J: TRBJ2-7; D: TRBD1; CDR3: CSAKRQGSYEQYF; DNA: TGCAGTGCTAAGAGACAGGGATCCTACGAGCAGTACTTC
V: TRBV2; size: .; J: TRBJ1-2; D: TRBD1; CDR3: CASTSQGNGYTF; DNA: TGTGCCAGCACTTCACAGGGGAATGGCTACACCTTC
V: TRBV20-1; size: few; J: TRBJ2-1; D: TRBD1; CDR3: CSARGQGANEQFF; DNA: TGCAGTGCTAGAGGGCAGGGGGCCAATGAGCAGTTCTTC
V: TRBV29-1; size: few; J: TRBJ2-7; D: .; CDR3: CSVEVQDYEQYF; DNA: TGCAGCGTTGAAGTCCAGGATTACGAGCAGTACTTC
V: TRBV20-1; size: .; J: TRBJ2-3; D: .; CDR3: CSASWSSSTDTQYF; DNA: TGCAGTGCTAGTTGGTCCAGTAGCACAGATACGCAGTATTTT